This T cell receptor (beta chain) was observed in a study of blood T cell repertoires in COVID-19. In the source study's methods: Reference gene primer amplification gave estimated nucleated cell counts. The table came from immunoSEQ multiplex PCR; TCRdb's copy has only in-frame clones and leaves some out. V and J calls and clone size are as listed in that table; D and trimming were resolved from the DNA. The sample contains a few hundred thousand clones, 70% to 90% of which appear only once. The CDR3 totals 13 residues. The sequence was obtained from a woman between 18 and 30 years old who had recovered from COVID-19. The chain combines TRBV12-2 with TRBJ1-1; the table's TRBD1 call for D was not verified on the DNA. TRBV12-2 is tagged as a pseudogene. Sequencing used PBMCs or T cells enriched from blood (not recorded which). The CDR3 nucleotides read TGTGCAAGTCGCCCCCAGGGGTTAAGGGTAGCTTTCTTT. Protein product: CASRPQGLRVAFF.